What follows describes a single TCR beta chain. The sample is drawn from a study of shared clonotypes between healthy human individuals. Trimming took 7 bases from V and 4 from J; bases not matched to a gene: 10. CDR1 is MNHNS and CDR2 is SASEGT in the germline V gene. The CDR3 has 15 amino acids. Clones were sequenced by immunoSEQ multiplex PCR, and TCRdb holds only the in-frame ones, with some missing. The data hold about 2.5 million clones, with about 90% observed a single time. The receptor comes from a man aged 18 to 35 in good health. Some clones in this sample may be carry-over from other donors' samples. Input material: naive CD4+ T cells from PBMCs. Subset here: CD45RA+ positively selected. The rearrangement links TRBV6-1 to TRBJ2-5, with 9 bases aligning to TRBD2. The CDR3 loop is CASISGGAAGETQYF. The CDR3 DNA reads as TGTGCCAGCATTAGCGGGGGCGCCGCGGGAGAGACCCAGTACTTC.